This is a list of T cell receptor beta chains from one sample in a study of cytomegalovirus exposure and HLA in healthy donors. Clones were read by immunoSEQ multiplex PCR, and TCRdb kept only the in-frame ones, dropping some. The listing records around 50,000 clones. What was sequenced was PBMCs. These receptors all come from a woman aged 35 to 49 in good health and CMV-seronegative. The CDR3 runs from the conserved cysteine through the conserved F or W. A D gene is named only where the DNA matches it firmly. Size is stated for part of the rows, as once, few or many counts, or as a class when the clone is expanded.

TRBV5-5,TRBD1,TRBJ1-6,-,CASSPTIGGQGESPLHF,TGTGCCAGCAGCCCAACGATTGGGGGACAGGGTGAATCACCCCTCCACTTT
TRBV2,TRBD1,TRBJ1-1,-,CASSETKTGTEGAFF,TGTGCCAGCAGTGAAACTAAGACAGGGACGGAAGGAGCTTTCTTT
TRBV19,-,TRBJ1-5,-,CASSIGAGNQPQHF,TGTGCCAGTAGTATAGGGGCAGGCAATCAGCCCCAGCATTTT
TRBV6-1,-,TRBJ1-4,-,CASSEQGRYNEKLFF,TGTGCCAGCAGTGAACAGGGAAGATATAATGAAAAACTGTTTTTT
TRBV7-3,TRBD1,TRBJ2-3,-,CASSADRADTQYF,TGTGCCAGCAGCGCCGACAGGGCAGATACGCAGTATTTT
TRBV7-2,TRBD2,TRBJ2-3,-,CASSSSGREADTQYF,TGTGCCAGCAGTTCTAGCGGGAGAGAGGCAGATACGCAGTATTTT
TRBV19,TRBD2,TRBJ2-5,-,CASRELAGAETQYF,TGTGCCAGTAGGGAACTAGCGGGAGCAGAGACCCAGTACTTC
TRBV30,-,TRBJ2-1,-,CAWSVTIMSAVTYNEQFF,TGTGCCTGGAGTGTAACTATAATGAGCGCGGTTACCTACAATGAGCAGTTCTTC
TRBV20-1,-,TRBJ1-5,-,CGTGQPQHF,TGCGGAACGGGTCAGCCCCAGCATTTT
TRBV5-5,TRBD1,TRBJ1-2,-,CASSLGQGLTNYGYTF,TGTGCCAGCAGCTTGGGACAGGGGCTAACTAACTATGGCTACACCTTC
TRBV6-1,-,TRBJ1-6,-,CASSEGGHYNSPLHF,TGTGCCAGCAGTGAAGGGGGACATTATAATTCACCCCTCCACTTT
TRBV10-2,TRBD1,TRBJ2-2,medium-sized,CASSALSTGLITGELFF,TGCGCCAGCAGTGCGCTCTCGACAGGGTTAATCACCGGGGAGCTGTTTTTT
TRBV6-1,-,TRBJ1-1,-,CASTKPGRGGTEAFF,TGTGCCAGCACGAAACCGGGGAGGGGTGGTACTGAAGCTTTCTTT
TRBV2,TRBD1,TRBJ1-6,-,CASNLGQGGYSPLHF,TGTGCCAGCAACCTTGGACAGGGGGGATATTCACCCCTACACTTT
TRBV4-1,-,TRBJ1-2,-,CASSQDRNRGGGYTF,TGCGCCAGCAGCCAAGATAGAAATCGAGGCGGTGGCTACACCTTC
TRBV28,TRBD1,TRBJ1-6,-,CASSYRGLSPLHF,TGTGCCAGCAGCTACAGGGGGCTCTCACCCCTCCACTTT
TRBV12-5,TRBD1,TRBJ2-2,-,CASGTGVIDGELFF,TGTGCTAGTGGGACAGGGGTTATTGACGGGGAGCTGTTTTTT
TRBV7-6,-,TRBJ1-1,-,CASSLAAGAEAFF,TGTGCCAGCAGCTTGGCCGCCGGGGCTGAAGCTTTCTTT
TRBV19,TRBD1,TRBJ1-3,-,CASTPGQGHQNTIYF,TGTGCCAGTACTCCGGGACAGGGTCACCAAAACACCATATATTTT
TRBV19,-,TRBJ2-2,-,CASSPLSGEPSNTGELFF,TGTGCCAGTAGCCCACTAAGCGGTGAGCCTTCGAACACCGGGGAGCTGTTTTTT
TRBV27,-,TRBJ1-3,-,CASSLMAGGSSGNTIYF,TGTGCCAGCAGTTTAATGGCGGGCGGATCCTCTGGAAACACCATATATTTT
TRBV11-3,-,TRBJ2-2,-,CASSLGPTGELFF,TGTGCCAGCAGCTTAGGGCCCACCGGGGAGCTGTTTTTT
TRBV6-1,-,TRBJ1-2,-,CASSEAAEGAGYGYTF,TGTGCCAGCAGTGAAGCGGCAGAGGGCGCGGGCTATGGCTACACCTTC
TRBV6-5,TRBD1,TRBJ1-1,-,CASSRGDMNTEAFF,TGTGCCAGCAGCAGGGGGGATATGAACACTGAAGCTTTCTTT
TRBV4-3,-,TRBJ2-2,-,CASSQDLSTGELFF,TGCGCCAGCAGCCAAGATTTGAGTACCGGGGAGCTGTTTTTT
TRBV5-1,-,TRBJ2-7,-,CASSLSGGTYEQYF,TGCGCCAGCAGCCTGAGCGGTGGGACCTACGAGCAGTACTTC
TRBV30,-,TRBJ2-1,-,CAWSVAGRYNEQFF,TGTGCCTGGAGTGTAGCAGGCAGGTACAATGAGCAGTTCTTC
TRBV4-3,TRBD2,TRBJ2-1,-,CASSPTSARNEQFF,TGCGCCAGCAGTCCTACTAGCGCGAGGAATGAGCAGTTCTTC
TRBV30,TRBD2,TRBJ2-7,-,CAGSGGLADAYEQYF,TGTGCCGGGAGTGGCGGACTAGCGGACGCCTACGAGCAGTACTTC
TRBV6-6,-,TRBJ1-5,-,CASSYSEGGGNQPQHF,TGTGCCAGCAGTTACTCGGAAGGAGGAGGCAATCAGCCCCAGCATTTT
TRBV5-1,TRBD2,TRBJ2-1,-,CASSPRGSGGLVGNEQFF,TGCGCCAGCAGCCCCCGGGGTAGCGGGGGCCTCGTTGGCAATGAGCAGTTCTTC
TRBV5-1,-,TRBJ1-6,-,CASSLEQTDNSPLHF,TGCGCCAGCAGCTTGGAACAGACCGATAATTCACCCCTCCACTTT
TRBV4-2,TRBD1,TRBJ2-1,-,CASSHSRTGGNEQFF,TGTGCCAGCAGCCATTCGCGGACAGGGGGCAATGAGCAGTTCTTC
TRBV6-5,TRBD1,TRBJ1-1,-,CASSPVTGAHTEAFF,TGTGCCAGCAGTCCCGTTACAGGGGCGCACACTGAAGCTTTCTTT
TRBV5-4,-,TRBJ1-4,-,CASSSDRWGEKLFF,TGTGCCAGCAGCTCCGACAGGTGGGGAGAAAAACTGTTTTTT
TRBV18,TRBD1,TRBJ2-7,-,CASSPGTGSFYEQYF,TGTGCCAGCTCACCCGGGACAGGGTCTTTCTACGAGCAGTACTTC
TRBV19,TRBD1,TRBJ1-1,-,CASSITGDHAEAFF,TGTGCCAGTAGTATAACAGGGGATCACGCTGAAGCTTTCTTT
TRBV4-1,-,TRBJ1-2,-,CASSQSLTAANYGYTF,TGCGCCAGCAGCCAAAGTCTGACAGCAGCTAACTATGGCTACACCTTC
TRBV28,-,TRBJ2-7,-,CATVRGYEQYF,TGTGCCACCGTTAGAGGCTACGAGCAGTACTTC
TRBV7-6,-,TRBJ2-5,-,CASSRLWSHQETQYF,TGTGCCAGCAGCCGCCTTTGGAGCCACCAAGAGACCCAGTACTTC
TRBV28,TRBD1,TRBJ2-7,-,CASSSAGTEDYEQYF,TGTGCCAGCAGTTCTGCCGGGACAGAAGATTACGAGCAGTACTTC
TRBV7-8,TRBD1,TRBJ1-5,-,CASSVTGDQPQHF,TGTGCCAGCAGCGTGACAGGGGATCAGCCCCAGCATTTT
TRBV5-6,TRBD2,TRBJ2-7,-,CASSPGLAGPTYEQYF,TGTGCCAGCAGCCCCGGACTAGCGGGACCCACCTACGAGCAGTACTTC
TRBV2,TRBD1,TRBJ1-1,-,CASSEVGQLGTEAFF,TGTGCCAGCAGTGAAGTGGGACAGTTGGGAACTGAAGCTTTCTTT
TRBV27,-,TRBJ2-1,-,CASSGRGSYNEQFF,TGTGCCAGTTCGGGTAGGGGATCCTACAATGAGCAGTTCTTC
TRBV19,-,TRBJ2-2,-,CASSMSGGELFF,TGTGCCAGTAGTATGAGCGGAGGGGAGCTGTTTTTT
TRBV30,TRBD2,TRBJ2-1,-,CAWWIYSGGQNEQFF,TGTGCCTGGTGGATTTACAGCGGGGGCCAAAATGAGCAGTTCTTC
TRBV28,-,TRBJ1-2,-,CASTLGRGYGYTF,TGTGCCAGCACCCTGGGGAGGGGTTATGGCTACACCTTC
TRBV5-1,TRBD1,TRBJ1-1,-,CASSLAGTGGNTEAFF,TGCGCCAGCAGCTTGGCCGGGACAGGGGGGAACACTGAAGCTTTCTTT
TRBV7-3,-,TRBJ2-2,-,CASSSHRGGNTGELFF,TGTGCCAGCAGCTCGCACAGGGGAGGGAACACCGGGGAGCTGTTTTTT
TRBV5-1,TRBD1,TRBJ2-7,-,CASSSTGTVTYEQYF,TGCGCCAGCAGCTCCACCGGGACAGTCACCTACGAGCAGTACTTC
TRBV10-3,-,TRBJ2-7,-,CAISESSTVYEQYF,TGTGCCATCAGTGAGTCGTCTACTGTCTACGAGCAGTACTTC
TRBV6-1,TRBD1,TRBJ1-2,-,CASWLGQDNYGYTF,TGTGCCAGCTGGTTAGGACAGGATAACTATGGCTACACCTTC